A selection of T cell receptor beta chains follows, all from one sample in a study of CD8 T cells in Susac syndrome. One entry per CDR3 protein, called by TCRdb with MiXCR from the immunoSEQ multiplex PCR reads. This sample has fewer than 150,000 distinct CDR3 sequences, with approximately 95% found just once. The sample was CD8+ T cells from PBMCs. The source of these receptors is a human donor in good health. Each CDR3 is given with its conserved first and last residue. D genes are given only for firm matches. Rows give clone size only sometimes, using once, few, many, or a class for an expanded clone.

size: NA
D: TRBD2
V: TRBV20-1
J: TRBJ2-3
DNA: TGCAGTGCTAGATATCTAGCGGGAGACCCAGATACGCAGTATTTT
CDR3: CSARYLAGDPDTQYF

size: NA
D: NA
V: TRBV4-3
J: TRBJ2-7
DNA: TGCGCCAGCAGCTTCGGTCGCAGGGGAACCTACGAGCAGTACTTC
CDR3: CASSFGRRGTYEQYF

size: NA
D: NA
V: TRBV15
J: TRBJ2-7
DNA: TGTGCCACCAGCAGAGGTCGGGGACCCTACGAGCAGTACTTC
CDR3: CATSRGRGPYEQYF

size: NA
D: TRBD1
V: TRBV14
J: TRBJ2-1
DNA: TGTGCCAGCAGCCAAGGTTCCCGGGACAGGGGTTCAGATGAGCAGTTCTTC
CDR3: CASSQGSRDRGSDEQFF

size: NA
D: TRBD1
V: TRBV3-1
J: TRBJ1-1
DNA: TGTGCCAGCAGCCAAGTCGATGGGACAGGGGGCGTCACTGAAGCTTTCTTT
CDR3: CASSQVDGTGGVTEAFF

size: NA
D: NA
V: TRBV3-1
J: TRBJ2-7
DNA: TGTGCCAGCAGCCATCCGACAGACTCCTACGAGCAGTACTTC
CDR3: CASSHPTDSYEQYF

size: NA
D: NA
V: TRBV19
J: TRBJ2-1
DNA: TGTGCCAGTAGTCTAGTCAGCTTTGCTGAGCAGTTCTTC
CDR3: CASSLVSFAEQFF

size: NA
D: NA
V: TRBV27
J: TRBJ2-7
DNA: TGTGCCACGGGGGCAGGGGTCTCCTACGAGCAGTACTTC
CDR3: CATGAGVSYEQYF

size: once
D: NA
V: TRBV13
J: TRBJ1-2
DNA: TGTGCCAGCAGCACCAACGAGGGTTATGGCTACACCTTC
CDR3: CASSTNEGYGYTF

size: NA
D: NA
V: TRBV13
J: TRBJ1-4
DNA: TGTGCCAGCACCTCCACCGGGACACTTAATGAAAAGCTGTTTTTT
CDR3: CASTSTGTLNEKLFF

size: NA
D: NA
V: TRBV3-1
J: TRBJ2-1
DNA: TGTGCCAGCAGCCAAGATCACGGAACCGATGAGCAGTTCTTC
CDR3: CASSQDHGTDEQFF

size: NA
D: NA
V: TRBV29-1
J: TRBJ2-5
DNA: TGCAGCGTTGTCCTCCTAGGGGCGGGAGAGACCCAGTACTTC
CDR3: CSVVLLGAGETQYF

size: NA
D: TRBD1
V: TRBV2
J: TRBJ2-5
DNA: TGTGCCAGCAGGGACAGGGTTCAAGAGACCCAGTACTTC
CDR3: CASRDRVQETQYF

size: NA
D: NA
V: TRBV11-1
J: TRBJ2-1
DNA: TGTGCCAGCAGCTCGGTCGACAATGAGCAGTTCTTC
CDR3: CASSSVDNEQFF

size: NA
D: NA
V: TRBV20-1
J: TRBJ2-7
DNA: TGCAGTGCCGCCCTAGGACGTAAAAGTGGGCAGTACTTC
CDR3: CSAALGRKSGQYF

size: NA
D: TRBD1
V: TRBV27
J: TRBJ1-2
DNA: TGTGCCAGCAGTGGGACAGCCGATGGCTACACCTTC
CDR3: CASSGTADGYTF

size: NA
D: TRBD1
V: TRBV25-1
J: TRBJ2-1
DNA: TGTGCCAGCAGTGAGACAGGGGGTCATGAGCAGTTCTTC
CDR3: CASSETGGHEQFF

size: NA
D: NA
V: TRBV21-1
J: TRBJ1-5
DNA: TGTGCCAGCAGCAAACCCCAGCATTTT
CDR3: CASSKPQHF

size: NA
D: NA
V: TRBV9
J: TRBJ2-7
DNA: TGTGCCAGCAGCGTAGTAGATACGGGCGAGCAGTACTTC
CDR3: CASSVVDTGEQYF

size: NA
D: NA
V: TRBV7-8
J: TRBJ2-7
DNA: TGTGCCAGCAGCCCCAGAAGAACCTACGAGCAGTACTTC
CDR3: CASSPRRTYEQYF

size: NA
D: NA
V: TRBV7-9
J: TRBJ2-3
DNA: TGTGCCAGCAGGATGGGGTCTTCCACAGATACGCAGTATTTT
CDR3: CASRMGSSTDTQYF

size: NA
D: NA
V: TRBV7-6
J: TRBJ2-3
DNA: TGTGCCAGCAGCTTAATGGCGGGACGACAAACAGATACGCAGTATTTT
CDR3: CASSLMAGRQTDTQYF

size: NA
D: NA
V: TRBV7-9
J: TRBJ2-7
DNA: TGTGCCACTATTTACGAGCAGTACTTC
CDR3: CATIYEQYF

size: NA
D: TRBD2
V: TRBV4-3
J: TRBJ2-7
DNA: TGCGCCAGCAGCCAAACTAGCGGGGCGGGGTACGAGCAGTACTTC
CDR3: CASSQTSGAGYEQYF

size: NA
D: NA
V: TRBV29-1
J: TRBJ2-2
DNA: TGCAGCGTTGCCGACCCTACCGGGGAGCTGTTTTTT
CDR3: CSVADPTGELFF

size: NA
D: NA
V: TRBV7-9
J: TRBJ2-3
DNA: TGTGCCAGCAGCCACGTCCACACAGATACGCAGTATTTT
CDR3: CASSHVHTDTQYF

size: NA
D: NA
V: TRBV19
J: TRBJ1-5
DNA: TGTGCCAGTAGTTTCCAGGGTTCAGAACAGCCCCAGCACTTT
CDR3: CASSFQGSEQPQHF

size: once
D: NA
V: TRBV5-4
J: TRBJ2-3
DNA: TGTGCCAGCAGCTATGGCATTGGCGAGGATACGCAGTATTTT
CDR3: CASSYGIGEDTQYF

size: NA
D: NA
V: TRBV6-2/TRBV6-3
J: TRBJ2-1
DNA: TGTGCCAGCAGTTACCTCGGTGACAGCGGTGGTGAGCAGTTCTTC
CDR3: CASSYLGDSGGEQFF

size: NA
D: NA
V: TRBV27
J: TRBJ2-5
DNA: TGTGCCAGCAGTTCCGGACGGGCCCAGTACTTC
CDR3: CASSSGRAQYF

size: NA
D: NA
V: TRBV4-1
J: TRBJ2-7
DNA: TGCGCCAGCAGCCAAGTGGAGGGGACCTACGAGCAGTACTTC
CDR3: CASSQVEGTYEQYF

size: NA
D: NA
V: TRBV9
J: TRBJ2-7
DNA: TGTGCCAGCAGCCCCCCCGGTGGGGGGGCAGGTGACGAGCAGTACTTC
CDR3: CASSPPGGGAGDEQYF

size: NA
D: NA
V: TRBV7-9
J: TRBJ2-7
DNA: TGTGCCAGCAGTCCCCTAGGGTTCTACGAGCAGTACTTC
CDR3: CASSPLGFYEQYF

size: NA
D: NA
V: TRBV9
J: TRBJ1-2
DNA: TGTGCCAGCAGCGTAGTGGACAACTATGGCTACACCTTC
CDR3: CASSVVDNYGYTF

size: NA
D: TRBD1
V: TRBV24-1
J: TRBJ2-5
DNA: TGTGCCACCAGTGATTTGGGGACAGGGGATCGAGAGACCCAGTACTTC
CDR3: CATSDLGTGDRETQYF

size: once
D: NA
V: TRBV27
J: TRBJ2-2
DNA: TGTGCCACCCACGGGGCCGGGGAGCTGTTTTTT
CDR3: CATHGAGELFF

size: NA
D: TRBD2
V: TRBV19
J: TRBJ2-3
DNA: TGTGCCAGTAGCTCTAGCGGGAGGGCTTTGGATACGCAGTATTTT
CDR3: CASSSSGRALDTQYF

size: NA
D: TRBD1
V: TRBV7-9
J: TRBJ2-2
DNA: TGTGCCAGCAGTCGGGACAGGGCCGGGGAGCTGTTTTTT
CDR3: CASSRDRAGELFF

size: NA
D: NA
V: TRBV6-2/TRBV6-3
J: TRBJ1-1
DNA: TGTGCCAGCATCAGTCTGGGGGGCACTGAAGCTTTCTTT
CDR3: CASISLGGTEAFF

size: NA
D: NA
V: TRBV27
J: TRBJ2-1
DNA: TGTGCCAGCAGTTTGGCGCGGTACAATGAGCAGTTCTTC
CDR3: CASSLARYNEQFF

size: NA
D: TRBD2
V: TRBV27
J: TRBJ2-5
DNA: TGTGCCAGCAGTTCAGTAGCGGGAGGGTGGGAGACCCAGTACTTC
CDR3: CASSSVAGGWETQYF